This T cell receptor (beta chain) was sequenced in a study of shared clonotypes between healthy human individuals. The study, taken as a whole, reports: The expectation was that sequencing depth would affect clonotype sharing among donors. It was the non-shared clonotypes that had lower generation probabilities than clonotypes shared by all four donors. Among several donors, about 5% of naive CD4 clonotypes were found in common.

The CDR3 is 13 amino acids. Germline loops: CDR1 MNHEY, CDR2 SMNVEV (reference sequence). Trimming cost V 5 bases and J 8 bases, with 15 bases left between them. At a deep level, the assay was run. Repertoires were generated with immunoSEQ multiplex PCR, while TCRdb's copy carries only in-frame clones and drops some. The data contain about 2.3 million clones, approximately 90% of them singletons. This clone came up once. Its specificity is not known. The chain joins TRBV27 to TRBJ1-2, with D hard to call. This sequence originates from a man in his late teens or twenties in good health. Some clones in this sample may be carry-over from other donors' samples. Input material: naive CD4+ T cells from PBMCs. As for subset: CD45RA+ positively selected. The CDR3, as DNA: TGTGCCAGCAGTCCCCGTAGCGCCCTCGGCTACACCTTC. This sequence encodes CASSPRSALGYTF.